The 19 T cell receptor beta chains presented below share a single source sample, sequenced in a study of blood T cell repertoires in COVID-19 (dated by TCRdb to 2020 to 2022). Library preparation was by the immunoSEQ multiplex PCR assay. TCRdb re-hosts the immuneACCESS table, in-frame sequences only. Its copies lack some clones; in the studies checked, an unresolved V gene accounts for under half of them, and the cause for the rest is not known. This sample is represented by approximately 390,000 clones; 87% of them were singletons. Jointly, the top ten make up around 10% of the sample. Material for sequencing was PBMCs or T cells enriched from blood (not recorded which). These receptors came from a woman aged 45-65 years who had recovered from COVID-19.

A single count supports this clone. The V gene is TRBV5-1, the J gene TRBJ1-4, with D maybe TRBD1 (6 bases). Trimming took 4 bases from V and 3 from J, leaving 13 bases between them. CDR3 length: 15 amino acids. Germline V CDR1 and CDR2: SGHRS, YFSETQ. CDR3 sequence reads: CASSESGAPNEKLFF. The CDR3 DNA reads TGCGCCAGCAGCGAATCAGGGGCCCCTAATGAAAAACTGTTTTTT.

With regard to this clone: The same CDR3 arises from other DNA sequences in this sample as well. The CDR3 loop is CASSPRTGLNTEAFF. For the CDR3, the DNA is TGTGCCAGCAGCCCCAGGACAGGCCTGAACACTGAAGCTTTCTTT. The chain uses TRBV2 and TRBJ1-1, with 7 bases identical to TRBD1. Germline V lookup: CDR1 SNHLY, CDR2 FYNNEI. The CDR3 has 15 amino acids. Trimming took 6 bases from V and 0 from J; bases not matched to a gene: 7.

CDR3 coding DNA: TGCGCCAGCAGCTTATCAGGGGCCAATCAGCCCCAGCATTTT. Its protein is CASSLSGANQPQHF. The rearrangement links TRBV5-1 to TRBJ1-5, with a possible D match to TRBD1 (6 bases). V lost 2 bases and J 3 bases, leaving 9 bases between the germline ends. The CDR3 extends over 14 amino acids. Germline V gene data show CDR1 as SGHRS and CDR2 as YFSETQ.

The chain joins TRBV7-3 to TRBJ1-1, with D hard to call. V lost 1 base, J lost 0 bases, and 6 bases lay in between. Germline CDR1 SGHTA, CDR2 FQGTGA. This CDR3 has 14 residues. As DNA, the CDR3 is TGTGCCAGCAGCTTAATGGGCCTGAACACTGAAGCTTTCTTT. Its translation: CASSLMGLNTEAFF.

The rearrangement links TRBV7-8 to TRBJ2-2; TRBD2 matches at 13 bases. V shed 2 bases and J 1 base; nucleotides not matched to a gene: 4. Germline V CDR1 and CDR2: SGHVS, FQNEAQ. The CDR3 is made up of 18 amino acids. The CDR3 spells CASSLRTSGGQNTGELFF. The CDR3 DNA reads TGTGCCAGCAGCTTAAGGACTAGCGGGGGCCAGAACACCGGGGAGCTGTTTTTT.

V and J are TRBV4-3 and TRBJ1-1; no firm D call. Germline V gene data show CDR1 as LGHNA and CDR2 as YSLEER. CDR3 length: 16 residues. The ends were cut back, 0 bases at V and 1 base at J, with 12 bases in the middle. The CDR3 loop reads CASSQDVRSSNTEAFF. The CDR3 DNA is TGCGCCAGCAGCCAAGATGTTAGGAGTTCGAACACTGAAGCTTTCTTT.

The V gene is TRBV19, the J gene TRBJ1-2, with D possibly TRBD1 on 5 matching bases. V lost 5 bases and J 5 bases, leaving 9 bases between the germline ends. Germline V CDR1 and CDR2: LNHDA, SQIVND (reference sequence). The CDR3 loop spans 12 amino acids. CDR3 protein: CASSDSTYGYTF. In nucleotides, the CDR3 is TGTGCCAGTAGTGACAGTACTTATGGCTACACCTTC.

The chain couples TRBV6-2 or TRBV6-3 to TRBJ1-4; weak D call: TRBD1 (5 bases). The CDR3 length is 16 residues. V lost 5 bases and J lost 0, with 13 bases in between. Per the germline V gene, CDR1 is MNHEY and CDR2 is SVGEGT. This chain's CDR3 is CASSGPQGATNEKLFF. The CDR3 coding sequence is TGTGCCAGCAGTGGCCCCCAGGGCGCAACTAATGAAAAACTGTTTTTT.

The chain combines TRBV7-9 with TRBJ1-3; a possible D gene is TRBD1 (6 bases). The CDR3 covers 15 residues. CDR1 SEHNR and CDR2 FQNEAQ come from the germline V gene (reference sequence). The germline V and J ends were trimmed by 4 bases and 0 bases, with 10 bases remaining between them. CDR3 sequence (DNA): TGTGCCAGCAGCTCGTCGACAGGCTCTGGAAACACCATATATTTT. Encoded protein: CASSSSTGSGNTIYF.

The chain recombines TRBV7-8 with TRBJ1-2; 10 bases are a match to TRBD1. The CDR3 loop spans 16 amino acids. With 3 bases clipped from V and 6 bases from J, the junction kept 10 bases outside the gene matches. The germline V gene has CDR1 SGHVS and CDR2 FQNEAQ. Here the CDR3 reads CASSLRQGAGNDGYTF. CDR3 in DNA: TGTGCCAGCAGCTTGCGACAGGGGGCAGGGAATGATGGCTACACCTTC.

This sequence joins TRBV7-9 and TRBJ1-1; 10 bases fit TRBD1. The V gene end was trimmed by 3 bases and the J gene end by 3 bases; junction bases not matched to a gene: 1. The CDR3 is 14 amino acids. Germline V gene sequence: CDR1 SEHNR, CDR2 FQNEAQ (reference sequence). The CDR3 DNA follows: TGTGCCAGCAGCTTGACAGGGGGCTACACTGAAGCTTTCTTT. Translating it yields CASSLTGGYTEAFF.

In regard to this clone: Additional DNA sequences in this sample encode the identical CDR3. This chain joins TRBV7-8 and TRBJ1-6, with 9 bases fitting TRBD1. V trimming: 3 bases; J trimming: 9 bases; junction bases outside the gene matches: 3. Germline V gives CDR1 SGHVS, CDR2 FQNEAQ. The CDR3 spans 14 residues. This CDR3 reads CASSLGQGSSPLHF. CDR3 sequence (DNA): TGTGCCAGCAGCTTGGGACAGGGATCTTCACCCCTCCACTTT.

This clone was seen only a few times. V usage is TRBV28 and J usage is TRBJ1-1; 7 bases align to TRBD1. Germline CDR1 and CDR2: MDHEN and SYDVKM. This CDR3 is 13 amino acids long. The V segment lost 3 bases and the J segment 8 bases; nucleotides outside the gene matches: 6. The CDR3 spells CASSFRTGGEAFF. Here the CDR3 DNA reads TGTGCCAGCAGTTTCAGGACAGGCGGAGAAGCTTTCTTT.

The chain couples TRBV2 to TRBJ1-2; 7 bases fit TRBD1. After removal of 3 bases from V and 4 bases from J, the junction contained 11 bases not matched to a gene. Per the germline V gene, CDR1 is SNHLY and CDR2 is FYNNEI. The CDR3 runs 16 residues. The CDR3 DNA sequence: TGTGCCAGCAGTGATCTAAATACAGGGGTAGGCTATGGCTACACCTTC. Protein sequence: CASSDLNTGVGYGYTF.

On this clone: A junction end diverges from the germline sequence, so it may reflect a read error. The rearrangement links TRBV7-7 to TRBJ2-1; TRBD2 is a possible D gene (5 bases). There are 16 residues in the CDR3. CDR1 is SSHAT, CDR2 FNYEAQ, per germline (reference sequence). CDR3 residues: CASSLEGAASYNEQFF. DNA of the CDR3: TGTGCTAGCAGCTTAGAAGGAGCGGCCTCGTACAATGAGCAGTTCTTC.

V gene TRBV30 combines with J gene TRBJ1-1, with 10 bases identical to TRBD1. V was pared by 3 bases and J by 7 bases, with 5 bases of the junction left unmatched. The germline CDR1 and CDR2 sequences are GTSNPN and SVGIG (reference sequence). The CDR3 sequence is 13 residues long. The CDR3 sequence: CAWSKRTGGEAFF. CDR3 sequence (DNA): TGTGCCTGGAGCAAAAGGACAGGGGGTGAAGCTTTCTTT.

Only one count was recorded for this clone. The DNA for the CDR3 is TGTGCCAGCACACCGGGACAGGTAACCTACGAGCAGTACTTC. This translates into CASTPGQVTYEQYF. The chain links TRBV28 to TRBJ2-7; 8 bases match TRBD1. Per germline, CDR1 MDHEN and CDR2 SYDVKM. The CDR3 sequence is 14 residues long. With V trimmed by 7 bases and J by 2 bases, 7 bases remained unmatched.

The rearrangement uses TRBV5-4 and TRBJ2-2, with 7 bases lining up with TRBD2. The CDR3 totals 17 residues. Germline CDR1 reads SGHNT; CDR2 reads YYREEE (reference sequence). With 1 base clipped from V and 7 bases from J, the junction kept 13 bases outside the gene matches. As DNA, the CDR3 is TGTGCCAGCAGCTTGTCGGCCGGCGGGGGAGGGTACGGGGAGCTGTTTTTT. This codes for CASSLSAGGGGYGELFF. Full variable domain (outside the CDR3, taken from reference TRBV5-4 and TRBJ2-2): ETGVTQSPTHLIKTRGQQVTLRCSSQSGHNTVSWYQQALGQGPQFIFQYYREEENGRGNFPPRFSGLQFPNYSSELNVNALELDDSALYLCASSLSAGGGGYGELFFGEGSRLTVL.

The chain joins TRBV6-5 to TRBJ1-4; D is possibly TRBD1 (6 bases). Trimming took off 5 bases at V and 8 bases at J, with 18 bases between the two ends. The CDR3 is 15 residues long. Germline values: CDR1 MNHEY, CDR2 SVGAGI. Written as DNA, the CDR3 is TGTGCCAGCAGTAGACACCACGGGACACAAGAAAAACTGTTTTTT. This translates into CASSRHHGTQEKLFF.